This TCR beta chain was captured in a study of blood T cell repertoires in COVID-19 (TCRdb year 2020). Broadly, across the study: Samples covering the acute and convalescent phases of COVID-19 were provided by collaborators in the United States, Italy and Spain. Nearly every sample came with metadata listing a de-identified subject ID, COVID-19 status, age in years and sex. The prospective study material was composed of cDNA or gDNA derived from T cells, B-cell-depleted T cells, or PBMCs. Where HLA class I and class II types were available, the types were taken from metadata supplied by the sample provider, not from assay-based typing. The dataset comprised deeply sampled blood TCRbeta repertoires from subjects exposed to, actively infected with, or recovered from COVID-19. The repertoires were made available in a free public database intended to serve as a resource for research on the immune response to SARS-CoV-2. Samples came from the ongoing ImmuneRACE study (first 160 participants) plus 1,254 subjects from 6 global collaborators. Overall study results and their limits: How much clinical and demographic metadata was included differed by source and by participant, and the metadata was provided uncurated.

The immunoSEQ Assay, a bias-controlled multiplex PCR, was used to amplify TCRbeta CDR3 regions from genomic DNA. As for how the authors treated the data: The number of nucleated cells in each sample was estimated from the amplification of reference gene primers within the assay. Sequence reads were collapsed and filtered to measure the absolute abundance of every unique TCRbeta CDR3 rearrangement. For each sample, productive Simpson clonality was calculated as the square root of Simpson's diversity index across productive rearrangements. The immuneACCESS repertoire file appears here via TCRdb, limited to in-frame rearrangements. These files lack a portion of the clones; in checked studies, under half of the deficit traces to unresolved V genes, and the cause of the others is not known. The DNA was the basis for D and trimming; V, J and clone size are from that table. The table for this sample lists about 74,000 clones; around nine tenths of them were counted only once. Less than 3% of the sample is taken by the ten largest.

The germline V gene provides CDR1 MGHDK and CDR2 SYGVNS. V trim: 6 bases; J trim: 4 bases; unmatched bases: 3. Inclusive of the bounding cysteine and phenylalanine, the CDR3 is 14 residues long. The entry retains the CDR3 DNA only, 42 bases that are in frame from base 1. Whole blood was collected in K2EDTA tubes by collaborating institutions according to the institutions' own protocols. For TCRbeta analysis, collaborator samples were shipped as frozen whole blood, as isolated PBMCs, or as DNA extracted from either sample type. About this clone itself: Its antigen remains unidentified. Within one base of it there is no much larger clone, and no base qualities were kept.

Source material: peripheral blood. The chain uses TRBV25-1 and TRBJ2-3; 11 bases in between match TRBD2. This TCR derives from a man in his 70s with active or convalescent COVID-19. The base sequence is TGTGCCAGCAGGAATAGCGGGGGGGCAGATACGCAGTATTTT. Translated, it gives CASRNSGGADTQYF.